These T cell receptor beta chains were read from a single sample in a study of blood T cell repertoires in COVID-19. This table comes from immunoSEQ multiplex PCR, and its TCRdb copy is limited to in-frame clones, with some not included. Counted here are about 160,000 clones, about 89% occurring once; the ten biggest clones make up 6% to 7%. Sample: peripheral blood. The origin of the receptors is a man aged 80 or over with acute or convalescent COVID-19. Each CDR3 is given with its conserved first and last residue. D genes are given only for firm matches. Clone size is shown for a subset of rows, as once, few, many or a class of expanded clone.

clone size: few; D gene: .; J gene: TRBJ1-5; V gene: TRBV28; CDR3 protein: CASSLNWAQPQHF; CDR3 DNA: TGTGCCAGCAGTTTAAATTGGGCTCAGCCCCAGCATTTT
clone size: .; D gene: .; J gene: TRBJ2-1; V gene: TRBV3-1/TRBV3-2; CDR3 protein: CASSQVGGGTEQFF; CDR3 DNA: TGTGCCAGCAGCCAAGTGGGCGGGGGCACTGAGCAGTTCTTC
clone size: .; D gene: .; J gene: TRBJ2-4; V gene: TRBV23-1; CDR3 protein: CASSPRSPGQYF; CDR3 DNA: TGCGCCAGCAGCCCCCGGTCCCCAGGTCAGTACTTC
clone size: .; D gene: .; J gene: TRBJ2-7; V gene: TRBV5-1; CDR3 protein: CASSFGGRYEQYF; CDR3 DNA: TGCGCCAGCAGCTTCGGAGGGAGATACGAGCAGTACTTC
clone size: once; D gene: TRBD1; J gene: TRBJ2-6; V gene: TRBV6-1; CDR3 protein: CASSAGTGRRGANVLTF; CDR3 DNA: TGTGCCAGCAGTGCCGGGACAGGGCGACGTGGGGCCAACGTCCTGACTTTC
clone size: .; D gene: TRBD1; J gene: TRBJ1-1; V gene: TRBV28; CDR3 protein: CASSFEGATNTEAFF; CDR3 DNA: TGTGCCAGCAGCTTCGAGGGGGCTACAAACACTGAAGCTTTCTTT
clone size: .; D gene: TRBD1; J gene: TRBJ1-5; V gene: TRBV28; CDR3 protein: CAGRGPNQPQHF; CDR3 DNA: TGTGCCGGCAGGGGGCCGAATCAGCCCCAGCATTTT
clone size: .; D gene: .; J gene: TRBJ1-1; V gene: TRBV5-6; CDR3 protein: CASSLFSGPEAFF; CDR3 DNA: TGTGCCAGCAGCTTGTTTTCGGGTCCTGAAGCTTTCTTT
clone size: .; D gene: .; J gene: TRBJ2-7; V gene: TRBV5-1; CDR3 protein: CASSQGPPAYEQYF; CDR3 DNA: TGCGCCAGCAGCCAGGGCCCTCCCGCCTACGAGCAGTACTTC
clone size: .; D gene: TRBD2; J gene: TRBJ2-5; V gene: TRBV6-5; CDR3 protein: CASSQGGGQWETQYF; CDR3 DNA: TGTGCCAGCAGCCAAGGCGGGGGGCAATGGGAGACCCAGTACTTC
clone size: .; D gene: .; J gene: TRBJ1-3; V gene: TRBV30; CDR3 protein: CACVTTAGGNTIYF; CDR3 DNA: TGTGCCTGTGTAACAACAGCGGGCGGAAACACCATATATTTT
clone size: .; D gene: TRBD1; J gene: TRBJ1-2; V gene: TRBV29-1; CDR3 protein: CSVGQGDYGYTF; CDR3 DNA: TGCAGCGTTGGACAGGGGGACTATGGCTACACCTTC
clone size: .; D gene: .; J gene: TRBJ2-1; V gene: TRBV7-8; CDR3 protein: CASSPRGRGGLREQFF; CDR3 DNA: TGTGCCAGCAGCCCCAGGGGCAGGGGAGGGCTGAGGGAGCAGTTCTTC
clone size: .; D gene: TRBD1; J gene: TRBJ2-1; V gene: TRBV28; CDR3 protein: CASQTDRAKNYNEQFF; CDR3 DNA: TGTGCCAGCCAAACGGACAGGGCGAAGAACTACAATGAGCAGTTCTTC
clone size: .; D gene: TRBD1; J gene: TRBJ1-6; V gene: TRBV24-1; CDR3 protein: CATSDRTGGLNSPLHF; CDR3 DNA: TGTGCCACCAGTGATAGGACAGGGGGCCTAAATTCACCCCTCCACTTT
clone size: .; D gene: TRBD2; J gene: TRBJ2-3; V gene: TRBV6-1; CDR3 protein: CASSERALAGASTDTQYF; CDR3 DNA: TGTGCCAGCAGTGAACGGGCCCTAGCGGGGGCCAGCACAGATACGCAGTATTTT
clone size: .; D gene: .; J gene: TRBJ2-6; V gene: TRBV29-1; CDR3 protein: CSVPTTSSGANVLTF; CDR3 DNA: TGCAGCGTACCTACAACTAGCTCTGGGGCCAACGTCCTGACTTTC